Reported below is one TCR beta chain. Its matching antigen is unknown. It was RNA transcripts that yielded the amplified TCR beta CDR3 regions. The primer set for the first-round RT-PCR of the TCR CDR3 was HTBI. TCRdb analysed the multiplex PCR reads with MiXCR anew, one entry per CDR3 protein. Seen here are approximately 720,000 distinct CDR3 sequences, approximately 18% observed once, and the top ten hold about a sixth. The sample belongs to a study of T cells in Graves' hyperthyroidism and ophthalmopathy. Study outcomes and limitations: Most thyroid clonotypes with frequency above 0.001 were detected in blood. Before onset, ophthalmopathy was predicted by the model a median about six months earlier.

Lactation, pregnancy, other autoimmune disease or uncontrolled infection led to exclusion of patients. The ends were cut back, 4 bases at V and 0 bases at J, with 13 bases in the middle. Germline lookup yields CDR1 MGHRA and CDR2 YSYEKL. The CDR3 consists of 17 residues. The genes are TRBV4-1 and TRBJ2-6, with D perhaps given as TRBD1 or TRBD2 (5 bases each). This clonotype was sampled from a woman between 45 and 60 years old with Graves' hyperthyroidism that later progressed to Graves' ophthalmopathy. Material: blood. The CDR3 bases are TGCGCCAGCAGCCGAAAAGGGGACCTCTCTGGGGCCAACGTCCTGACTTTC. Its protein product is CASSRKGDLSGANVLTF.